This TCR beta chain was identified in a study of shared clonotypes between healthy human individuals. Trimming removed 0 bases from V and 6 bases from J, with 17 bases in between. This CDR3 comprises 15 residues. Germline-derived CDR1 and CDR2 are GTSNPN and SVGIG (reference sequence). Sequencing used immunoSEQ multiplex PCR; TCRdb keeps in-frame clones, though not all of them. Among about 2.3 million clones, just over 90% were seen once, and the ten largest hold approximately 0.4%. The receptor was derived from a man between 18 and 35 years old in good health. Some clones in this sample may be carry-over from other donors' samples. The rearrangement uses TRBV30 and TRBJ1-2; D not certain. The sample comprised naive CD4+ T cells from PBMCs. Described subset: CD45RA+ positively selected. The CDR3, as DNA: TGTGCCTGGAGTGTATCGCGGGGAACCCTTCATGGCTACACCTTC. Its translation: CAWSVSRGTLHGYTF.